The 27 T cell receptor beta chains reported below all come from one sample, sequenced in a study of T cell responses to AZD1222 COVID-19 vaccine. The table came from immunoSEQ multiplex PCR; TCRdb's copy has only in-frame clones and leaves some out. This sample yields tens of thousands of clones, of which approximately 91% are seen a single time; approximately 21% belongs to the top ten. Sequencing used peripheral blood, obtained on day 0 of AZD1222 vaccination. All receptors come from an adult in good health.

The V and J genes are TRBV6-1 and TRBJ2-1; the D is unclear. V lost 1 base and J 0 bases, leaving 7 bases between the germline ends. The CDR3 covers 15 residues. Germline V gives CDR1 MNHNS, CDR2 SASEGT. The CDR3 protein is CASSEGQSSYNEQFF. The CDR3 nucleotides are TGTGCCAGCAGTGAAGGCCAGAGCTCCTACAATGAGCAGTTCTTC.

The genes are TRBV30 and TRBJ2-6; no clear D gene. Germline loops: CDR1 GTSNPN, CDR2 SVGIG (reference sequence). The CDR3 totals 15 residues. Trimming removed 7 bases from V and 1 base from J, with 14 bases in between. The CDR3 DNA follows: TGTGCCTTGTTTATTATTGGGTCTGGGGCCAACGTCCTGACTTTC. It is translated as CALFIIGSGANVLTF.

The chain carries TRBV4-2 and TRBJ1-2; the D gene is possibly TRBD1 (5 bases). CDR1 is LGHNA, CDR2 YNFKEQ, per germline. Trimming cost V 0 bases and J 5 bases, with 10 bases left between them. This CDR3 is built from 14 residues. The CDR3 loop is CASSQEGGGYGYTF. CDR3 coding DNA: TGTGCCAGCAGCCAAGAGGGCGGGGGATATGGCTACACCTTC.

V gene TRBV6-5 combines with J gene TRBJ1-4; D is ambiguous. Trimming took off 5 bases at V and 5 bases at J, with 6 bases between the two ends. The germline CDR1 and CDR2 sequences are MNHEY and SVGAGI. The length of the CDR3 is 12 residues. The CDR3 here is CASSQQNEKLFF. The DNA for the CDR3 is TGTGCCAGCAGTCAACAAAATGAAAAACTGTTTTTT.

The chain links TRBV19 to TRBJ2-5; 12 positions match TRBD1. J gave up 4 bases and V 7 bases, and 4 bases lay outside the gene matches. This CDR3 has 14 amino acids. Per the germline V gene, CDR1 is LNHDA and CDR2 is SQIVND (reference sequence). In nucleotides, the CDR3 is TGTGCCAGTACCCCGGGACAGGGGGCAGAGACCCAGTACTTC. It codes for CASTPGQGAETQYF.

The rearrangement uses TRBV6-1 and TRBJ1-2; TRBD1 matches at 7 bases. The CDR3 totals 14 residues. The V and J ends lost 3 bases and 3 bases, in that order; junction bases with no gene match: 4. The V gene's germline CDR1 is MNHNS and CDR2 SASEGT. CDR3 in DNA: TGTGCCAGCAGTGACCTCAGGGGGGACTATGGCTACACCTTC. This gives the protein CASSDLRGDYGYTF.

This clone has a handful of counts. The chain is built from TRBV19 and TRBJ1-2; a weak D match, TRBD1 (5 bases). CDR3 length: 12 amino acids. V lost 4 bases to trimming and J lost 5 bases, with 8 bases between them. Germline CDR1 and CDR2: LNHDA and SQIVND (reference sequence). CDR3: CASSRTGYGYTF. CDR3 sequence (DNA): TGTGCCAGTAGTAGAACAGGATATGGCTACACCTTC.

The rearrangement uses TRBV6-5 and TRBJ1-2, with a possible D match to TRBD1 (6 bases). The CDR3 has 12 residues. V was cut by 8 bases and J by 4 bases, with 11 bases left in between. Germline lookup yields CDR1 MNHEY and CDR2 SVGAGI. The CDR3 DNA follows: TGTGCCAGCTCAGGGGAGAGCTATGGCTACACCTTC. This codes for CASSGESYGYTF.

This clone showed up just once. This rearrangement joins TRBV30 to TRBJ2-7, with 7 positions matching TRBD1. Germline V CDR1 and CDR2: GTSNPN, SVGIG (reference sequence). Losses at the gene ends were 1 base for V and 4 bases for J; bases not matched to a gene: 10. The CDR3 has 15 amino acids. The CDR3 nucleotides are TGTGCCTGGAGTGCCCTCGAAGAACAGGGGTACGAGCAGTACTTC. Translating gives CAWSALEEQGYEQYF.

V usage is TRBV9 and J usage is TRBJ2-5; 10 positions agree with TRBD2. Unmatched junction bases numbered 1, after V lost 1 base and J lost 1 base. The CDR3 has 15 amino acids. The germline V gene has CDR1 SGDLS and CDR2 YYNGEE. CDR3 residues: CASSVSGGVQETQYF. The DNA of the CDR3 is TGTGCCAGCAGCGTAAGCGGGGGGGTCCAAGAGACCCAGTACTTC.

This clone was seen a handful of times. The chain combines TRBV3-1 (or the pseudogene TRBV3-2) with TRBJ2-3; D ambiguous. Germline lookup yields CDR1 LGHDT and CDR2 YNNKEL (reference sequence). V lost 4 bases to trimming and J lost 4 bases, with 6 bases between them. The CDR3 extends over 12 amino acids. Written as DNA, the CDR3 is TGTGCCAGCAGCCCCCGTCCAGATACGCAGTATTTT. Translating gives CASSPRPDTQYF.

The V gene is TRBV5-1, the J gene TRBJ2-7; D possibly corresponds to TRBD2 (6 bases). Germline-derived CDR1 and CDR2 are SGHRS and YFSETQ. The CDR3 covers 18 residues. Between the trimmed V and J ends, which lost 0 bases and 2 bases, there was a span of 21 bases. Here the CDR3 DNA reads TGCGCCAGCAGCTTGGGGTCAGGCTTGTGGAGGGTGGCCTACGAGCAGTACTTC. Translating gives CASSLGSGLWRVAYEQYF.

This rearrangement joins TRBV14 to TRBJ2-7; no definite D call. V lost 4 bases to trimming and J lost 3 bases, with 10 bases between them. The CDR3 spans 13 residues. Looked up from germline, CDR1 is SGHDN and CDR2 is FVKESK. The CDR3 loop is CASSLQRDYEQYF. Written as DNA, the CDR3 is TGTGCCAGCAGCCTCCAACGAGACTACGAGCAGTACTTC.

The V gene is TRBV28, the J gene TRBJ2-7; D is perhaps TRBD1 (6 bases). This CDR3 contains 14 residues. The germline gives CDR1 MDHEN, CDR2 SYDVKM. The V and J ends lost 2 bases and 2 bases respectively, with 10 bases between them. The CDR3 bases are TGTGCCAGCAGTTTAACAGGGCAACCCTACGAGCAGTACTTC. Its translation is CASSLTGQPYEQYF.

This clone is a singleton in its sample. The chain joins TRBV2 to TRBJ1-5; D gene ambiguous. The CDR3 is made up of 11 amino acids. Germline values: CDR1 SNHLY, CDR2 FYNNEI. Trimming left V 4 bases short and J 12 bases short, with 10 bases between. CDR3 loop: CASSVDRGQHF. CDR3 DNA: TGTGCCAGCAGTGTGGACCGAGGCCAGCATTTT.

V and J are TRBV6-2 or TRBV6-3 and TRBJ2-7; TRBD2 is a possible D gene (6 bases). The V end lost 4 bases, the J end lost 3 bases, and 13 bases lay between the germline ends. The germline gives CDR1 MNHEY, CDR2 SVGEGT. The CDR3 has 14 amino acids. CDR3 in amino acids: CASSSPRLVYEQYF. The CDR3 nucleotides are TGTGCCAGCAGTTCCCCCCGACTAGTCTACGAGCAGTACTTC.

The V call is TRBV7-3, the J call TRBJ2-3, with D hard to call. CDR3 size: 15 residues. From germline, CDR1 is SGHTA and CDR2 FQGTGA. Trimming stripped 0 bases from V and 10 bases from J, with 17 bases between. In DNA form, the CDR3 reads TGTGCCAGCAGCTTAACTTATACCCCGATGAATGCGCAGTATTTT. It codes for CASSLTYTPMNAQYF.

This rearrangement joins TRBV18 to TRBJ2-4; TRBD1 matches 8 bases. The trim removed 2 bases at V and 7 bases at J, leaving 4 bases unmatched. The V gene's germline CDR1 is KGHSH and CDR2 LQKENI. The CDR3 is made up of 14 amino acids. This CDR3 is CASSPGQGRNIQYF. CDR3 DNA sequence: TGTGCCAGCTCACCAGGACAGGGTCGTAACATTCAGTACTTC.

The gene calls are TRBV10-3 and TRBJ2-1; 12 bases fit TRBD2. Looked up from germline, CDR1 is ENHRY and CDR2 is SYGVKD. This CDR3 has 15 amino acids. The junction had 9 bases not matched to a gene; V was cut back by 10 bases and J by 5 bases. The CDR3 reads CATDQTSGGNNEQFF. The CDR3 DNA reads TGTGCCACCGACCAGACTAGCGGGGGTAACAATGAGCAGTTCTTC.

Remarks on this clone: Compared with germline, one end of the junction differs, possibly owing to a read error. The chain has TRBV7-7 and TRBJ2-2; TRBD1 or TRBD2 may be the D gene (5 bases each). The germline V gene encodes CDR1 SSHAT and CDR2 FNYEAQ (reference sequence). This CDR3 contains 15 residues. The CDR3 loop reads CASSQGARGAGELFF. The CDR3 DNA is TGTGCTAGCAGCCAAGGAGCGAGGGGTGCCGGGGAGCTGTTTTTT. Drawing the rest from reference TRBV7-7 and TRBJ2-2, the complete variable domain is GAGVSQSPRYKVTKRGQDVTLRCDPISSHATLYWYQQALGQGPEFLTYFNYEAQPDKSGLPSDRFSAERPEGSISTLTIQRTEQRDSAMYRCASSQGARGAGELFFGEGSRLTVL.

The table lists this clone with a count of one. The germline gene is not matched at one end of the junction; a read error may be the cause. V and J are TRBV9 and TRBJ1-1, with 8 bases aligning to TRBD1. The germline V gene encodes CDR1 SGDLS and CDR2 YYNGEE. CDR3 size: 18 residues. The DNA of the CDR3 is TGTCCCAGCCGCGTAGGGGGGTCAGGGGGCCCGATGAACACTGAAGCTTTCTTT. The encoded protein is CPSRVGGSGGPMNTEAFF. Complete variable domain (other parts from reference TRBV9 and TRBJ1-1): DSGVTQTPKHLITATGQRVTLRCSPRSGDLSVYWYQQSLDQGLQFLIQYYNGEERAKGNILERFSAQQFPDLHSELNLSSLELGDSALYFCPSRVGGSGGPMNTEAFFGQGTRLTVV.

The chain employs TRBV9 and TRBJ1-6; a weak D match, TRBD1 (5 bases). This CDR3 is built from 14 residues. CDR1 is SGDLS, CDR2 YYNGEE, per germline. The ends were cut back, 5 bases at V and 7 bases at J, with 13 bases in the middle. The CDR3 protein is CASRGDERNSPLHF. DNA of the CDR3: TGTGCCAGCAGGGGGGATGAAAGGAATTCACCCCTCCACTTT.

This chain connects TRBV7-3 to TRBJ2-2, with D perhaps TRBD1 or TRBD2 (5 bases each). Trimming cost V 5 bases and J 7 bases, with 14 bases left between them. CDR3 size: 14 residues. CDR1 is SGHTA, CDR2 FQGTGA, per germline. The CDR3 DNA reads TGTGCCAGCAGCCCGGGACCTCCAGGCGGGGAGCTGTTTTTT. Translated, it gives CASSPGPPGGELFF.

The genes are TRBV7-3 and TRBJ2-7; D might be TRBD1 (6 bases). From germline, CDR1 is SGHTA and CDR2 FQGTGA. CDR3 size: 12 residues. V was cut by 5 bases and J by 5 bases, with 10 bases left in between. CDR3 amino acids: CASSLQGDEQYF. The CDR3, as DNA: TGTGCCAGCAGCCTACAGGGTGACGAGCAGTACTTC.

This clone was recorded only once. The gene calls are TRBV5-4 and TRBJ2-7; D not resolved. V shed 1 base and J shed 0 bases, with 11 bases lying between them. There are 15 residues in the CDR3. Germline loops: CDR1 SGHNT, CDR2 YYREEE (reference sequence). The CDR3 spells CASSLFGASSYEQYF. In DNA form, the CDR3 reads TGTGCCAGCAGCTTGTTTGGTGCCAGCTCCTACGAGCAGTACTTC.

This clone was found a few times. J is TRBJ1-3 and V is TRBV6-5; D is perhaps TRBD1 (5 bases). Per germline, CDR1 MNHEY and CDR2 SVGAGI. V was shortened by 5 bases and J by 3 bases, with 11 bases between the two germline ends. CDR3 size: 14 residues. CDR3: CASSPPGGGNTIYF. The CDR3 region has the DNA TGTGCCAGCAGTCCACCCGGGGGTGGAAACACCATATATTTT.

The chain links TRBV2 to TRBJ1-2; 7 positions agree with TRBD1. The germline V gene has CDR1 SNHLY and CDR2 FYNNEI. CDR3 length equals 9 residues. V lost 8 bases to trimming and J lost 13 bases; unmatched junction nucleotides: 4. The CDR3 coding sequence is TGTGCCAGCGAGACAGGGCTCACCTTC. Translating gives CASETGLTF. The variable domain in full, with the rest retrieved from reference TRBV2 and TRBJ1-2, is EPEVTQTPSHQVTQMGQEVILRCVPISNHLYFYWYRQILGQKVEFLVSFYNNEISEKSEIFDDQFSVERPDGSNFTLKIRSTKLEDSAMYFCASETGLTFGSGTRLTVV.